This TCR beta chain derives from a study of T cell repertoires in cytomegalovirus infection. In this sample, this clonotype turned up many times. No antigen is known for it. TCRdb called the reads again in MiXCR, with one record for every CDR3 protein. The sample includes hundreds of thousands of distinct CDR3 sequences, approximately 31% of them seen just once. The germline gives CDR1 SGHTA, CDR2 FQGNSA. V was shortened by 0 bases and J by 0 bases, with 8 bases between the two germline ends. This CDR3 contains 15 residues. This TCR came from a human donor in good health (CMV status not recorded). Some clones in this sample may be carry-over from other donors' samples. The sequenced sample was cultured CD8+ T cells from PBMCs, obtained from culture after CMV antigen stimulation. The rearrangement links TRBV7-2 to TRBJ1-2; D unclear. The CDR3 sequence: CASSLAQKTNYGYTF. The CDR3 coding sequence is TGTGCCAGCAGCTTAGCGCAGAAGACTAACTATGGCTACACCTTC. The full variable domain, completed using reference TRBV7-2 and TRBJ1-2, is GAGVSQSPSNKVTEKGKDVELRCDPISGHTALYWYRQSLGQGLEFLIYFQGNSAPDKSGLPSDRFSAERTGGSVSTLTIQRTQQEDSAVYLCASSLAQKTNYGYTFGSGTRLTVV.